This TCR beta chain emerged from a study of shared clonotypes between healthy human individuals. Study-wide results and limits: Generally, naive subsets came out with larger estimated richness than memory subsets.

The CDR3 has 14 residues. After removal of 7 bases from V and 7 bases from J, the junction contained 4 bases not matched to a gene. The germline CDR1 and CDR2 sequences are LNHDA and SQIVND (reference sequence). For this clone: Its target is unknown.

Clones were sequenced by immunoSEQ multiplex PCR, and TCRdb holds only the in-frame ones, with some missing. Of roughly 2.6 million clones in the sample, more than 80% are singletons; the top ten hold around 0.14%. From CD4+ cells came CD45RA+ naive and CD45RA-negative memory subsets. The receptor was isolated from a man between 18 and 29 years old in good health. This chain links TRBV19 with TRBJ2-1; 13 bases match TRBD2. Material: naive CD4+ T cells sorted from blood. Stated subset: CD45RA+ positively selected. CDR3 bases: TGTGCCAGTACAGGGACTAGCGGGGTTAATGAGCAGTTCTTC. Protein sequence: CASTGTSGVNEQFF. The variable domain in full, with the rest retrieved from reference TRBV19 and TRBJ2-1, is DGGITQSPKYLFRKEGQNVTLSCEQNLNHDAMYWYRQDPGQGLRLIYYSQIVNDFQKGDIAEGYSVSREKKESFPLTVTSAQKNPTAFYLCASTGTSGVNEQFFGPGTRLTVL.